One and the same sample provided the 31 T cell receptor beta chains below, sequenced in a study of blood T cell repertoires in COVID-19. Sequenced by immunoSEQ multiplex PCR; TCRdb stores in-frame clones only, minus some. The sample lists roughly 68,000 clones, around 91% occurring once. Source material: peripheral blood. These receptors were taken from a man aged 45 to 65 with COVID-19, enrolled during active disease.

The J gene is TRBJ1-2, the V gene TRBV28; 8 positions agree with TRBD1. This CDR3 is built from 13 residues. The V and J ends lost 2 bases and 8 bases, in that order; junction bases with no gene match: 4. Germline CDR1 is MDHEN and CDR2 is SYDVKM. CDR3 DNA sequence: TGTGCCAGCAGTTTAAGACAGGGGTACGGCTACACCTTC. Translating it yields CASSLRQGYGYTF.

The rearrangement links TRBV9 to TRBJ2-5; 7 nucleotides agree with TRBD2. Germline V gene lookup returns CDR1 SGDLS and CDR2 YYNGEE. Trimming took 3 bases from V and 5 from J; bases not matched to a gene: 13. The CDR3 contains 16 residues. DNA for the CDR3: TGTGCCAGCAGCGAGGGGTTGTCGGGAGGCCGGGAGACCCAGTACTTC. As protein: CASSEGLSGGRETQYF.

V and J are TRBV6-6 and TRBJ1-2; D is possibly TRBD1 (6 bases). V lost 5 bases and J 2 bases, leaving 12 bases between the germline ends. CDR3 length: 14 residues. Per germline, CDR1 MNHNY and CDR2 SVGAGI (reference sequence). The CDR3 reads CASSRGTENYGYTF. CDR3 nucleotides: TGTGCCAGCAGTAGGGGGACGGAGAACTATGGCTACACCTTC.

V is TRBV6-6 and J is TRBJ1-4; 8 bases are a match to TRBD1. The V gene end was trimmed by 6 bases and the J gene end by 8 bases; junction bases not matched to a gene: 8. CDR3 length: 14 amino acids. Germline CDR1 and CDR2: MNHNY and SVGAGI (reference sequence). CDR3 coding DNA: TGTGCCAGCAGCAACAGGGGGAGGGGGGAAAAACTGTTTTTT. Protein product: CASSNRGRGEKLFF.

This chain uses TRBV5-5 with TRBJ2-1, with 12 bases lining up with TRBD2. This CDR3 is 18 amino acids long. Germline values: CDR1 SGHKS, CDR2 YYEKEE (reference sequence). V was pared by 4 bases and J by 3 bases, with 11 bases of the junction left unmatched. For the CDR3, the DNA is TGTGCCAGCAGCCCTCTAGCGGGAGGGGTAGATGACTACAATGAGCAGTTCTTC. Protein: CASSPLAGGVDDYNEQFF.

The chain joins TRBV30 to TRBJ2-1; possible D gene TRBD2, 7 bases. Trimming took 2 bases from V and 8 from J, leaving 13 bases between them. CDR1 and CDR2 (germline): GTSNPN, SVGIG (reference sequence). This CDR3 comprises 13 residues. Here the CDR3 reads CAWSRGRAHEQFF. Written as DNA, the CDR3 is TGTGCCTGGAGTAGGGGGAGGGCCCATGAGCAGTTCTTC.

In this sample, this clone turned up once. V gene TRBV10-3 combines with J gene TRBJ2-1, with 11 bases aligning to TRBD2. With 7 bases clipped from V and 1 base from J, the junction kept 9 bases outside the gene matches. Germline values: CDR1 ENHRY, CDR2 SYGVKD. The CDR3 extends over 17 amino acids. CDR3 sequence: CAITRTSGCLSYNEQFF. Here the CDR3 DNA reads TGTGCCATCACCCGGACTAGCGGGTGTCTATCCTACAATGAGCAGTTCTTC.

This chain uses TRBV5-1 with TRBJ2-1; 10 bases agree with TRBD2. V shed 4 bases and J 8 bases; nucleotides not matched to a gene: 9. The CDR3 contains 15 residues. Germline values: CDR1 SGHRS, CDR2 YFSETQ. The DNA of the CDR3 is TGCGCCAGCAGCGAGTTCGCTAGCGGGAGCGATGAGCAGTTCTTC. Its translation is CASSEFASGSDEQFF.

This chain uses TRBV5-4 with TRBJ2-7; 10 bases align to TRBD2. The ends lost 2 bases at V and 11 bases at J; junction bases unmatched: 10. The CDR3 totals 14 residues. CDR1 is SGHNT, CDR2 YYREEE, per germline (reference sequence). The CDR3 loop reads CASSLTLAGDPEYF. CDR3 DNA sequence: TGTGCCAGCAGCTTAACCCTAGCGGGAGATCCAGAGTACTTC.

The chain combines TRBV21-1 with TRBJ2-5; the table's D call, TRBD2, has no DNA check behind it. TRBV21-1 constitutes a pseudogene. The length of the CDR3 is 15 residues. The CDR3 DNA reads TGTGCCAGCAGCAAAGGCCGGGGGGCTAAAGAGACCCAGTACTTC. It specifies CASSKGRGAKETQYF.

This chain joins TRBV29-1 and TRBJ2-7; 14 bases agree with TRBD2. The CDR3 runs to 15 residues. J lost 3 bases, V lost 4 bases, and 5 bases had no gene match. Germline V gene lookup returns CDR1 SQVTM and CDR2 ANQGSEA. CDR3 in amino acids: CSVALGLAGGYEQYF. In DNA, the CDR3 is TGCAGCGTTGCCCTCGGACTAGCGGGAGGCTACGAGCAGTACTTC.

This rearrangement joins TRBV3-1 (or the pseudogene TRBV3-2) to TRBJ2-5; 8 bases line up with TRBD2. Looked up from germline, CDR1 is LGHDT and CDR2 is YNNKEL (reference sequence). V was clipped by 4 bases and J by 4 bases; unmatched bases: 5. The CDR3 covers 14 residues. The CDR3 bases are TGTGCCAGCAGCCGGGGACTAGGAGGAGAGACCCAGTACTTC. Amino acids: CASSRGLGGETQYF.

The V gene is TRBV19, the J gene TRBJ2-2, with 8 bases matching TRBD2. Germline assignment: CDR1 LNHDA and CDR2 SQIVND (reference sequence). The CDR3 loop spans 15 amino acids. Trimming removed 3 bases from V and 6 bases from J; junction bases left unmatched: 6. CDR3 in DNA: TGTGCCAGTAGTATCGTAGCGGGAATGGCCGGGGAGCTGTTTTTT. Translated: CASSIVAGMAGELFF.

This clone was found once. The V gene is TRBV2, the J gene TRBJ2-7, with 9 bases fitting TRBD1. V lost 6 bases, J lost 6 bases, and 9 bases stayed unmatched. The V gene's germline CDR1 is SNHLY and CDR2 FYNNEI. The CDR3 extends over 14 amino acids. Written as DNA, the CDR3 is TGTGCCAGCAGGATGGGACAGGGCCTCTTCGAGCAGTACTTC. Translating gives CASRMGQGLFEQYF.

This chain joins TRBV18 and TRBJ1-1; 9 bases line up with TRBD1. This CDR3 comprises 18 residues. In germline, CDR1 is KGHSH, CDR2 LQKENI. The ends lost 4 bases at V and 4 bases at J; junction bases unmatched: 16. The CDR3 DNA sequence: TGTGCCAGCTCACTGACATCGACAGGGGGGCATCCTGGCACTGAAGCTTTCTTT. Translating gives CASSLTSTGGHPGTEAFF.

The genes are TRBV6-5 and TRBJ2-3; 9 nucleotides align to TRBD2. Germline lookup yields CDR1 MNHEY and CDR2 SVGAGI. Trimming removed 10 bases from V and 10 bases from J; junction bases left unmatched: 12. The length of the CDR3 is 13 residues. The CDR3 loop is CAISSGDGMAQYF. CDR3 DNA: TGTGCCATTTCTAGCGGGGACGGTATGGCGCAGTATTTT.

The chain combines TRBV5-1 with TRBJ2-1; a weak D match, TRBD2 (5 bases). From germline, CDR1 is SGHRS and CDR2 YFSETQ. V was cut by 4 bases and J by 2 bases, with 7 bases left in between. The CDR3 runs to 13 residues. The CDR3 is CASSAGAYNEQFF. The DNA for the CDR3 is TGCGCCAGCAGCGCCGGGGCCTACAATGAGCAGTTCTTC.

CDR3: CASSLETNEKLFF. CDR3 bases: TGTGCCAGCAGCCTGGAGACTAATGAAAAACTGTTTTTT. The rearrangement links TRBV9 to TRBJ1-4, with unresolved D. V lost 4 bases to trimming and J lost 2 bases, with 6 bases between them. Germline V gene lookup returns CDR1 SGDLS and CDR2 YYNGEE. This CDR3 is 13 amino acids long.

This clone is a singleton in its sample. The gene calls are TRBV7-2 and TRBJ2-7; the match to TRBD1 covers 7 bases. Germline V gene sequence: CDR1 SGHTA, CDR2 FQGNSA. The CDR3 loop spans 13 amino acids. The ends lost 5 bases at V and 2 bases at J; junction bases unmatched: 3. The CDR3 loop reads CASSGDRAYEQYF. The CDR3 DNA reads TGTGCCAGCAGCGGAGACAGGGCCTACGAGCAGTACTTC.

The chain uses TRBV6-6 and TRBJ1-1; tentatively, D is TRBD1 (6 bases). Trimming left V 0 bases short and J 2 bases short, with 10 bases between. Germline V gene data show CDR1 as MNHNY and CDR2 as SVGAGI (reference sequence). The CDR3 length is 15 residues. The chain's CDR3 is CASSYSRTDNTEAFF. The CDR3 bases are TGTGCCAGCAGTTACTCTCGGACAGACAACACTGAAGCTTTCTTT.

The genes are TRBV3-1 (or the pseudogene TRBV3-2) and TRBJ2-7; D is unclear. V lost 1 base to trimming and J lost 6 bases, with 7 bases between them. The germline V gene has CDR1 LGHDT and CDR2 YNNKEL (reference sequence). The length of the CDR3 is 12 residues. CDR3 in DNA: TGTGCCAGCAGCCAAGGGCCCCTCGAGCAGTACTTC. Amino acids: CASSQGPLEQYF.

The chain combines TRBV6-5 with TRBJ2-7; 9 positions agree with TRBD2. Germline CDR1 and CDR2: MNHEY and SVGAGI. V lost 2 bases to trimming and J lost 0 bases; unmatched junction nucleotides: 2. CDR3 length: 15 amino acids. CDR3 nucleotide sequence: TGTGCCAGCAGTTACGGCGGGAGGGGCTCCTACGAGCAGTACTTC. Amino acid sequence: CASSYGGRGSYEQYF.

The rearrangement joins TRBV7-3 to TRBJ2-3; D uncertain. Germline V gene data show CDR1 as SGHTA and CDR2 as FQGTGA. This CDR3 has 14 amino acids. V shed 3 bases and J shed 4 bases, with 11 bases lying between them. CDR3 residues: CASSLLGSADTQYF. The CDR3 region has the DNA TGTGCCAGCAGCTTGCTAGGCTCTGCAGATACGCAGTATTTT.

V and J are TRBV3-1 (or the pseudogene TRBV3-2) and TRBJ2-1; D is uncertain. This CDR3 contains 16 residues. CDR1 is LGHDT, CDR2 YNNKEL, per germline (reference sequence). Between the trimmed V and J ends, which lost 6 bases and 8 bases, there was a span of 23 bases. The DNA of the CDR3 is TGTGCCAGCAGTCCCCGAGGCCTCAGATCCCCACATGAGCAGTTCTTC. Its protein product is CASSPRGLRSPHEQFF.

V is TRBV3-1 (or the pseudogene TRBV3-2) and J is TRBJ1-2; D possibly corresponds to TRBD1 (5 bases). The CDR3 length is 14 residues. Per the germline V gene, CDR1 is LGHDT and CDR2 is YNNKEL (reference sequence). Between the trimmed V and J ends, which lost 0 bases and 6 bases, there was a span of 11 bases. This CDR3 reads CASSQDQQVHGYTF. CDR3 nucleotides: TGTGCCAGCAGCCAAGATCAACAGGTCCATGGCTACACCTTC.

The chain has TRBV5-8 and TRBJ1-2; 8 nucleotides line up with TRBD1. There are 16 residues in the CDR3. J lost 3 bases, V lost 2 bases, and 9 bases had no gene match. CDR1 SGHTS and CDR2 YDEGEE come from the germline V gene. The chain's CDR3 is CASSLRPDRDDYGYTF. The CDR3 DNA sequence: TGTGCCAGCAGCTTACGGCCGGACAGGGACGACTATGGCTACACCTTC.

The chain combines TRBV4-2 with TRBJ1-2, with 8 bases lining up with TRBD1. Trimming cost V 0 bases and J 6 bases; bases outside gene matches: 3. Germline V gene data show CDR1 as LGHNA and CDR2 as YNFKEQ. The CDR3 totals 14 residues. The CDR3 spells CASSQERQGNGYTF. CDR3 nucleotides: TGTGCCAGCAGCCAAGAACGACAGGGGAATGGCTACACCTTC.

The chain couples TRBV6-6 to TRBJ2-1; the match to TRBD2 covers 7 bases. CDR1 and CDR2 (germline): MNHNY, SVGAGI (reference sequence). Trimming removed 11 bases from V and 6 bases from J; junction bases left unmatched: 10. The CDR3 extends over 13 amino acids. In nucleotides, the CDR3 is TGTGCCCTGGGGCGGGAGTTTACCAATGAGCAGTTCTTC. Translation: CALGREFTNEQFF.

The chain joins TRBV7-2 to TRBJ2-5; TRBD2 matches at 7 bases. Germline CDR1 is SGHTA and CDR2 is FQGNSA. The CDR3 has 16 residues. Trimming took 1 base from V and 1 from J; bases not matched to a gene: 6. For the CDR3, the DNA is TGTGCCAGCAGCTTAGATTTGGGGGAGGGCCAAGAGACCCAGTACTTC. This gives the protein CASSLDLGEGQETQYF.

The chain uses TRBV7-2 and TRBJ2-7; 9 bases align to TRBD2. Germline loops: CDR1 SGHTA, CDR2 FQGNSA. The CDR3 has 14 amino acids. The junction had 4 bases not matched to a gene; V was cut back by 1 base and J by 6 bases. CDR3 amino acids: CASSLDLAGSEQYF. The CDR3 region has the DNA TGTGCCAGCAGCTTAGATCTAGCGGGATCCGAGCAGTACTTC.

V usage is TRBV6-5 and J usage is TRBJ2-1; D call uncertain. Germline-derived CDR1 and CDR2 are MNHEY and SVGAGI. V was clipped by 2 bases and J by 13 bases, with 15 bases between them. CDR3 length equals 13 residues. For the CDR3, the DNA is TGTGCCAGCAGTTACGGTCAGGCGACCCCACAGTTCTTC. The encoded protein is CASSYGQATPQFF.